The present entry profiles one T cell receptor (beta chain) with its context. This sample stems from a study of blood T cell repertoires in COVID-19. Clones were read by immunoSEQ multiplex PCR, and TCRdb kept only the in-frame ones, dropping some. Counted here are about 210,000 clones, roughly 88% occurring once; the ten biggest clones make up around 5.7%. Trimming left V 2 bases short and J 3 bases short, with 9 bases between. Germline lookup yields CDR1 GTSNPN and CDR2 SVGIG (reference sequence). The CDR3 sequence is 13 residues long. The receptor comes from a man aged 40-55 years with acute COVID-19. J is TRBJ2-3 and V is TRBV30, with D perhaps matching TRBD2 (5 bases). The sequenced sample consisted of PBMCs or T cells enriched from blood (not recorded which). This CDR3 reads CAWSWRGTDTQYF. DNA for the CDR3: TGTGCCTGGAGTTGGAGAGGGACAGATACGCAGTATTTT.